The following is a TCR beta chain sequence with its context. The data derive from a study of technical replicates of blood from four donors. The assay was immunoSEQ multiplex PCR, and TCRdb's table has in-frame clones only and misses some. The repertoire has some 79,000 clones, around 90% of them found once; the top ten carry around 0.37%. The sequence derives from a human donor in good health. Some clones in this sample may be carry-over from other donors' samples. The sequenced sample was T cells isolated from PBMCs.

In DNA form, the CDR3 reads TGTGCCTGGACCGAGACAGATACGCAGTATTTT. It codes for CAWTETDTQYF. The chain joins TRBV30 to TRBJ2-3; D uncertain. The germline CDR1 and CDR2 sequences are GTSNPN and SVGIG (reference sequence). Trimming removed 4 bases at V and 3 bases at J, with 5 bases between. This CDR3 is 11 amino acids long. Looking up the rest from reference TRBV30 and TRBJ2-3 gives the full variable domain: SQTIHQWPATLVQPVGSPLSLECTVEGTSNPNLYWYRQAAGRGLQLLFYSVGIGQISSEVPQNLSASRPQDRQFILSSKKLLLSDSGFYLCAWTETDTQYFGPGTRLTVL.